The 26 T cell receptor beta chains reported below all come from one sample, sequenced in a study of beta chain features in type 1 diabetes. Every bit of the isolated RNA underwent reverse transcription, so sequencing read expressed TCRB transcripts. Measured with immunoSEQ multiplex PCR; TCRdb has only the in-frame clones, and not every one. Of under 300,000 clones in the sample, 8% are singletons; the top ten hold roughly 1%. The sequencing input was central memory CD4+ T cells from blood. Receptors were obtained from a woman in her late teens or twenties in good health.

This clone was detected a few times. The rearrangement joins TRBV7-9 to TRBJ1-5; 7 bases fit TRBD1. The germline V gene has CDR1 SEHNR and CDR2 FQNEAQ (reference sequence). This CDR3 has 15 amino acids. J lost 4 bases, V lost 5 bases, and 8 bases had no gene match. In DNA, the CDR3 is TGTGCCAGCAGCCGCGACAGGGTAGGGAATCAGCCCCAGCATTTT. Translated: CASSRDRVGNQPQHF.

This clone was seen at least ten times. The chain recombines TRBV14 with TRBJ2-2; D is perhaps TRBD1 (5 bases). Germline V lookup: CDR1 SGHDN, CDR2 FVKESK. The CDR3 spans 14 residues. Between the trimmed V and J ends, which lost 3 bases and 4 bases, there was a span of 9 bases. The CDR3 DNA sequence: TGTGCCAGCAGCCACATACAGGCCACCGGGGAGCTGTTTTTT. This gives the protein CASSHIQATGELFF.

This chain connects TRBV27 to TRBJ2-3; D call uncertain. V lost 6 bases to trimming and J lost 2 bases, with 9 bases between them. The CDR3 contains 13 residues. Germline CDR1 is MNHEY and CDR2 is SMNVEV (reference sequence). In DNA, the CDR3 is TGTGCCAGCAGGGGAATTGACACAGATACGCAGTATTTT. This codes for CASRGIDTDTQYF.

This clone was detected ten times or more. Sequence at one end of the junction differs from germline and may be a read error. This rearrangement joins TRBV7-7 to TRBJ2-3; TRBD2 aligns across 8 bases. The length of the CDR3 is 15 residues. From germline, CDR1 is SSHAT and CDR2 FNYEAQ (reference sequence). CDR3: CASSPSGGSTDTQYF. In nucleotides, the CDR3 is TGTGCTAGCAGCCCCAGCGGGGGTTCCACAGATACGCAGTATTTT.

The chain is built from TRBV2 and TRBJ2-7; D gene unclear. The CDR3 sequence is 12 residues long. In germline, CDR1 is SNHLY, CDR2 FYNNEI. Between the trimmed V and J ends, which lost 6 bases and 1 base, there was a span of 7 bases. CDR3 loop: CASRFSSYEQYF. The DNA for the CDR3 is TGTGCCAGCAGGTTTTCTTCCTACGAGCAGTACTTC. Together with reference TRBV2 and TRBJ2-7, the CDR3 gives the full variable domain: EPEVTQTPSHQVTQMGQEVILRCVPISNHLYFYWYRQILGQKVEFLVSFYNNEISEKSEIFDDQFSVERPDGSNFTLKIRSTKLEDSAMYFCASRFSSYEQYFGPGTRLTVT.

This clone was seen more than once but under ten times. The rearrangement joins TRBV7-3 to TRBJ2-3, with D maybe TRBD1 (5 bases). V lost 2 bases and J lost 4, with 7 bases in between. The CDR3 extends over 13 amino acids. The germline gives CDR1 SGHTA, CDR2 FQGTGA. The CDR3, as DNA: TGTGCCAGCAGCTTAGCAGGGCCAGATACGCAGTATTTT. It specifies CASSLAGPDTQYF.

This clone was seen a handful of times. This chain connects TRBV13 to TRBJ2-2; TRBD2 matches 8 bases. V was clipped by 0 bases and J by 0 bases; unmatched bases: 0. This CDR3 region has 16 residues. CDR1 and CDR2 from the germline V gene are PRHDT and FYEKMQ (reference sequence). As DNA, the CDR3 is TGTGCCAGCAGCTTAGGGACTAGCGCGAACACCGGGGAGCTGTTTTTT. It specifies CASSLGTSANTGELFF.

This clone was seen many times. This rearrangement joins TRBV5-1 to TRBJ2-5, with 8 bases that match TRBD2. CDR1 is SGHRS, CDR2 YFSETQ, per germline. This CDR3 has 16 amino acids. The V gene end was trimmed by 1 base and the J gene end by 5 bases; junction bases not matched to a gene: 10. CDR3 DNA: TGCGCCAGCAGCTTGACTAGCGGAGGGGTTGTGGAGACCCAGTACTTC. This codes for CASSLTSGGVVETQYF.

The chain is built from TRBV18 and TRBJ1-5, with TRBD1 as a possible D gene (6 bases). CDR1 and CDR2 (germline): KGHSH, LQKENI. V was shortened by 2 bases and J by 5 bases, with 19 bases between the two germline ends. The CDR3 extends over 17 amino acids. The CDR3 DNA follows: TGTGCCAGCTCACCAGTTGGCCCGGGGGCCCCCGATCAGCCCCAGCATTTT. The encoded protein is CASSPVGPGAPDQPQHF. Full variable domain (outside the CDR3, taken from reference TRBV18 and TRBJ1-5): NAGVMQNPRHLVRRRGQEARLRCSPMKGHSHVYWYRQLPEEGLKFMVYLQKENIIDESGMPKERFSAEFPKEGPSILRIQQVVRGDSAAYFCASSPVGPGAPDQPQHFGDGTRLSIL.

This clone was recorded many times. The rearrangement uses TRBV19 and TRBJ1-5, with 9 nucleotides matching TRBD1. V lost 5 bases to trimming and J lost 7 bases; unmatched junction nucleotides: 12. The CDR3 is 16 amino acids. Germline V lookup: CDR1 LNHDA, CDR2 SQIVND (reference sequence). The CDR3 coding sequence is TGTGCCAGTAGTTACTCCGGGACAGGGAAGGGACAGCCCCAGCATTTT. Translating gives CASSYSGTGKGQPQHF.

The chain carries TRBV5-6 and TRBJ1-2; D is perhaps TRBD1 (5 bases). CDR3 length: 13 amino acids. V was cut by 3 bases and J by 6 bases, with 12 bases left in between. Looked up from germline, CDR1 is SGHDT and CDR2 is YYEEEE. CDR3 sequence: CASSSGRGDGYTF. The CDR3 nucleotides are TGTGCCAGCAGCTCCGGCCGGGGCGATGGCTACACCTTC.

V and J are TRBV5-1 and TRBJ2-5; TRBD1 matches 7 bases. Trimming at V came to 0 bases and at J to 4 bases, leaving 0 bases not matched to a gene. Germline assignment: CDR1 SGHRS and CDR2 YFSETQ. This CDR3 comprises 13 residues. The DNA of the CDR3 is TGCGCCAGCAGCTTGGGACAGGGAGAGACCCAGTACTTC. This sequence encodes CASSLGQGETQYF.

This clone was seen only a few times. CDR3 residues: CASKRGLDTGELFF. In DNA form, the CDR3 reads TGCGCCAGTAAAAGGGGGCTCGACACCGGGGAGCTGTTTTTT. This rearrangement joins TRBV5-1 to TRBJ2-2, with 7 positions matching TRBD1. From germline, CDR1 is SGHRS and CDR2 YFSETQ. After removal of 8 bases from V and 3 bases from J, the junction contained 7 bases not matched to a gene. CDR3 length: 14 residues.

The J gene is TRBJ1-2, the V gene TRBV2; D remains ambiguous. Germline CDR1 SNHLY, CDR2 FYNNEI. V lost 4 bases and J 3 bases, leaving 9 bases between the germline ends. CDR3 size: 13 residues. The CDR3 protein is CASSGGSYYGYTF. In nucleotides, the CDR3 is TGTGCCAGCAGTGGTGGGAGCTACTATGGCTACACCTTC.

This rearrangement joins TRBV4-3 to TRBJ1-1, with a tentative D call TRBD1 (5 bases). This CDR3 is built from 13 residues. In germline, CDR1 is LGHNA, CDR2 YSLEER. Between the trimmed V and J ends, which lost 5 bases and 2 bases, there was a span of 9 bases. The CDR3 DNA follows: TGCGCCAGCAGCAACGGGGGTAACACTGAAGCTTTCTTT. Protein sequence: CASSNGGNTEAFF.

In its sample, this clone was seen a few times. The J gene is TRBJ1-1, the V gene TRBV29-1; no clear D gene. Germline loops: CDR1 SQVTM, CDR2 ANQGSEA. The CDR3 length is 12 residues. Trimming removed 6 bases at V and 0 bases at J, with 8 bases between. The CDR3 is CSVERMNTEAFF. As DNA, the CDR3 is TGCAGCGTGGAAAGGATGAACACTGAAGCTTTCTTT.

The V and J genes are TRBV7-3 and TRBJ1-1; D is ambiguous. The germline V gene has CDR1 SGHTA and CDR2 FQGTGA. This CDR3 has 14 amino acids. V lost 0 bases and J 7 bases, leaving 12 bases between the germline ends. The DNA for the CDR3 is TGTGCCAGCAGCTTAACCCGGGTCTCGGGTGAAGCTTTCTTT. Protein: CASSLTRVSGEAFF.

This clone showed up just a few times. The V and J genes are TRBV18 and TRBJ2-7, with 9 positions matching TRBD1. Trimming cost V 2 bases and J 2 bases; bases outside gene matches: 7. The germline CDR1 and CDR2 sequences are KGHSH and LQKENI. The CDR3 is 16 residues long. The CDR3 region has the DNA TGTGCCAGCTCACCAGTCGATGGACAGGGGCCCTACGAGCAGTACTTC. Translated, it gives CASSPVDGQGPYEQYF.

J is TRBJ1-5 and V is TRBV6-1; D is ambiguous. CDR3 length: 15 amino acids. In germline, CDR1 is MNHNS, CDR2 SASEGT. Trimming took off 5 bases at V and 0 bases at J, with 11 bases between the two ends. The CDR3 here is CASSRNGYSNQPQHF. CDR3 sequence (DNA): TGTGCCAGCAGTCGCAACGGGTATAGCAATCAGCCCCAGCATTTT.

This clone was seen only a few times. The CDR3 here is CASREAGGSYEQYF. CDR3 DNA: TGTGCCAGCAGGGAGGCGGGTGGATCCTACGAGCAGTACTTC. V and J are TRBV28 and TRBJ2-7, with D possibly TRBD2 on 5 matching bases. The CDR3 contains 14 residues. Germline-derived CDR1 and CDR2 are MDHEN and SYDVKM. V lost 6 bases, J lost 1 base, and 13 bases lay in between.

This CDR3 reads CASSLQGEDTEAFF. The CDR3 DNA reads as TGTGCCAGCAGTTTACAGGGGGAGGACACTGAAGCTTTCTTT. J is TRBJ1-1 and V is TRBV6-5, with 8 bases fitting TRBD1. Losses at the gene ends were 4 bases for V and 3 bases for J; bases not matched to a gene: 4. CDR1 is MNHEY, CDR2 SVGAGI, per germline. This CDR3 contains 14 residues.

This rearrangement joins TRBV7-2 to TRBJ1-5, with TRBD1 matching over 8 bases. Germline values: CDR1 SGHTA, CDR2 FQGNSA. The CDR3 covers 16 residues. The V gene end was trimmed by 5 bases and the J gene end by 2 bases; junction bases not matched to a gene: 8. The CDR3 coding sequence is TGTGCCAGCAGCCGATACGAACAGGGGGGCAATCAGCCCCAGCATTTT. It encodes CASSRYEQGGNQPQHF. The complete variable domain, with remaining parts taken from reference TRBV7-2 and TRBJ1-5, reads GAGVSQSPSNKVTEKGKDVELRCDPISGHTALYWYRQSLGQGLEFLIYFQGNSAPDKSGLPSDRFSAERTGGSVSTLTIQRTQQEDSAVYLCASSRYEQGGNQPQHFGDGTRLSIL.

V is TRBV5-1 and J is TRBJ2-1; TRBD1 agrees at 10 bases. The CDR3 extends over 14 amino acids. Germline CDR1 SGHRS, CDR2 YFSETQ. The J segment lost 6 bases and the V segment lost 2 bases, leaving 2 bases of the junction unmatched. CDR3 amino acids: CASSFGQGGNEQFF. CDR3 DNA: TGCGCCAGCAGCTTTGGACAGGGGGGCAATGAGCAGTTCTTC. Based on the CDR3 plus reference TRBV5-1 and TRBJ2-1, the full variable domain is KAGVTQTPRYLIKTRGQQVTLSCSPISGHRSVSWYQQTPGQGLQFLFEYFSETQRNKGNFPGRFSGRQFSNSRSEMNVSTLELGDSALYLCASSFGQGGNEQFFGPGTRLTVL.

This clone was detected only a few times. The CDR3: CASSPQETQYF. DNA for the CDR3: TGTGCCAGCTCCCCCCAAGAGACCCAGTACTTC. The rearrangement uses TRBV6-5 and TRBJ2-5; unclear D gene. Trimming pared 8 bases from V and 1 base from J, leaving 5 bases between. This CDR3 contains 11 residues. Per the germline V gene, CDR1 is MNHEY and CDR2 is SVGAGI.

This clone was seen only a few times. The CDR3 loop is CASRVQGATTGELFF. DNA for the CDR3: TGCGCCAGCAGAGTCCAGGGCGCAACCACCGGGGAGCTGTTTTTT. V gene TRBV5-1 combines with J gene TRBJ2-2; D perhaps matches TRBD1 (5 bases). The CDR3 runs to 15 residues. Germline V gene sequence: CDR1 SGHRS, CDR2 YFSETQ. V gave up 5 bases and J gave up 4 bases, with 15 bases separating them.

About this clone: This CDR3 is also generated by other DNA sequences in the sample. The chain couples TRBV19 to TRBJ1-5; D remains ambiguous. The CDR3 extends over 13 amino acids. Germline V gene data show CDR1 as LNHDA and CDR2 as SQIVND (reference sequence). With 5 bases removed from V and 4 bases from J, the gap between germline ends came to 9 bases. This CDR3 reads CASSGRANQPQHF. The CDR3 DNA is TGTGCCAGTAGTGGGCGGGCTAATCAGCCCCAGCATTTT.